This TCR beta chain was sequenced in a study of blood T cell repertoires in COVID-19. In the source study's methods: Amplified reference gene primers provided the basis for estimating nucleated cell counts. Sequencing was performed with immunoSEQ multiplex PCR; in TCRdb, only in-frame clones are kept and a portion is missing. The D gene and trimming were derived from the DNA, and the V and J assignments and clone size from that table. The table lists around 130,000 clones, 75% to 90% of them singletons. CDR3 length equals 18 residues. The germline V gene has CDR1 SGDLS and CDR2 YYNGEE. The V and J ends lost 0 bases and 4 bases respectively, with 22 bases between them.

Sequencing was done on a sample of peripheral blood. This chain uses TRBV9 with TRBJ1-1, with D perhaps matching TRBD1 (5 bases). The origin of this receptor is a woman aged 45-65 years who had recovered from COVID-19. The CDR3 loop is CASSVDPRRGVGGTEAFF. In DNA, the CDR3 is TGTGCCAGCAGCGTAGATCCGCGTCGGGGGGTAGGTGGCACTGAAGCTTTCTTT. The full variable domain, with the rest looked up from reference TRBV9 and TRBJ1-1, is DSGVTQTPKHLITATGQRVTLRCSPRSGDLSVYWYQQSLDQGLQFLIQYYNGEERAKGNILERFSAQQFPDLHSELNLSSLELGDSALYFCASSVDPRRGVGGTEAFFGQGTRLTVV.